This entry lists 18 T cell receptor beta chains sequenced from one sample in a study of cytomegalovirus exposure and HLA in healthy donors. Researchers ran the PCR with 60 Vbeta and 13 Jbeta primers. Assay: immunoSEQ multiplex PCR; the TCRdb copy retains only in-frame clones and omits some. The table includes some 140,000 clones, 79% detected once. Sequencing used PBMCs. Source of these receptors: a male donor in good health and CMV-seronegative.

The DNA of the CDR3 is TGTGCCAGCAGCTTATTTGGGACAGGGGTTACAGATACGCAGTATTTT. It is translated as CASSLFGTGVTDTQYF. The chain combines TRBV7-2 with TRBJ2-3, with 10 bases aligning to TRBD1. The CDR3 is 16 residues long. V was pared by 2 bases and J by 3 bases, with 5 bases of the junction left unmatched. Looked up from germline, CDR1 is SGHTA and CDR2 is FQGNSA.

The chain employs TRBV5-4 and TRBJ2-5, with 10 bases lining up with TRBD2. V lost 0 bases to trimming and J lost 0 bases; unmatched junction nucleotides: 8. CDR1 and CDR2 (germline): SGHNT, YYREEE (reference sequence). The CDR3 sequence is 18 residues long. CDR3: CASSLGSGGPKYQETQYF. The CDR3 DNA sequence: TGTGCCAGCAGCTTGGGTAGCGGGGGGCCCAAGTACCAAGAGACCCAGTACTTC.

The chain employs TRBV14 and TRBJ1-1; D remains ambiguous. Trimming cost V 6 bases and J 0 bases, with 8 bases left between them. The CDR3 totals 13 residues. From germline, CDR1 is SGHDN and CDR2 FVKESK. CDR3 amino acids: CASSVLLNTEAFF. The CDR3 coding sequence is TGTGCCAGCAGTGTATTGTTGAACACTGAAGCTTTCTTT.

This sequence joins TRBV5-5 and TRBJ1-2; 9 nucleotides agree with TRBD1. The CDR3 extends over 14 amino acids. With V trimmed by 4 bases and J by 2 bases, 3 bases remained unmatched. Germline-derived CDR1 and CDR2 are SGHKS and YYEKEE (reference sequence). Here the CDR3 DNA reads TGTGCCAGCAGCCGGGACAGGGAGAACTATGGCTACACCTTC. Its translation: CASSRDRENYGYTF.

A single count supports this clone. The chain uses TRBV9 and TRBJ1-2; a weak D match, TRBD1 (6 bases). The CDR3 loop spans 13 amino acids. Germline CDR1 SGDLS, CDR2 YYNGEE. V lost 4 bases, J lost 7 bases, and 14 bases lay in between. The chain's CDR3 is CASSPREGGGYTF. CDR3 coding DNA: TGTGCCAGCAGCCCCCGGGAGGGGGGTGGCTACACCTTC. The variable domain in full, with the rest retrieved from reference TRBV9 and TRBJ1-2, is DSGVTQTPKHLITATGQRVTLRCSPRSGDLSVYWYQQSLDQGLQFLIQYYNGEERAKGNILERFSAQQFPDLHSELNLSSLELGDSALYFCASSPREGGGYTFGSGTRLTVV.

This clone has only a few counts. The chain carries TRBV19 and TRBJ1-5, with 8 nucleotides matching TRBD1. Germline values: CDR1 LNHDA, CDR2 SQIVND (reference sequence). V lost 4 bases to trimming and J lost 1 base; unmatched junction nucleotides: 6. The CDR3 loop spans 16 amino acids. The CDR3 DNA follows: TGTGCCAGTAGTAGCGACAGGGGAGGGAGCAATCAGCCCCAGCATTTT. Amino acid sequence: CASSSDRGGSNQPQHF.

This clone was counted between two and nine times. This sequence joins TRBV5-1 and TRBJ1-1; D is ambiguous. V was cut by 1 base and J by 1 base, with 8 bases left in between. The V gene's germline CDR1 is SGHRS and CDR2 YFSETQ. The CDR3 extends over 14 amino acids. This CDR3 is CASSLQSSNTEAFF. CDR3 sequence (DNA): TGCGCCAGCAGCTTGCAGTCCTCGAACACTGAAGCTTTCTTT.

The V gene is TRBV5-1, the J gene TRBJ2-5; 7 nucleotides agree with TRBD2. Germline assignment: CDR1 SGHRS and CDR2 YFSETQ. With V trimmed by 4 bases and J by 4 bases, 10 bases remained unmatched. This CDR3 region has 15 residues. CDR3 DNA sequence: TGCGCCAGCAGCACGGGGGGTGGAGGGAGAGAGACCCAGTACTTC. Translating gives CASSTGGGGRETQYF.

This chain connects TRBV30 to TRBJ1-4, with D uncertain. The CDR3 consists of 11 residues. Germline V gene sequence: CDR1 GTSNPN, CDR2 SVGIG (reference sequence). Trimming shortened V by 5 bases and J by 5 bases, and 6 bases separated the two germline ends. The DNA of the CDR3 is TGTGCCTGGGGCCTGAATGAAAAACTGTTTTTT. This gives the protein CAWGLNEKLFF.

The chain joins TRBV5-4 to TRBJ2-5; D is undetermined. The V gene lost 1 base and the J gene lost 5 bases, with 12 bases spanning the gap. Germline values: CDR1 SGHNT, CDR2 YYREEE (reference sequence). CDR3 size: 14 residues. The chain's CDR3 is CASSLRDQQETQYF. DNA of the CDR3: TGTGCCAGCAGCTTGCGCGACCAACAGGAGACCCAGTACTTC.

The chain carries TRBV27 and TRBJ1-1, with 7 bases lining up with TRBD1. With V trimmed by 1 base and J by 2 bases, 4 bases remained unmatched. CDR1 is MNHEY, CDR2 SMNVEV, per germline (reference sequence). The CDR3 is 15 amino acids. CDR3 in amino acids: CASSLLAGGNTEAFF. CDR3 DNA: TGTGCCAGCAGTTTATTGGCAGGGGGTAACACTGAAGCTTTCTTT.

V is TRBV5-8 and J is TRBJ1-5; tentatively, D is TRBD1 (5 bases). Germline CDR1 is SGHTS and CDR2 is YDEGEE. The V end lost 4 bases, the J end lost 0 bases, and 11 bases lay between the germline ends. This CDR3 has 15 residues. The CDR3 here is CASSARQYSNQPQHF. CDR3 nucleotide sequence: TGTGCCAGCAGCGCCCGACAGTATAGCAATCAGCCCCAGCATTTT.

This chain links TRBV9 with TRBJ2-2; TRBD1 is a possible D gene (5 bases). V was shortened by 0 bases and J by 5 bases, with 8 bases between the two germline ends. Germline lookup yields CDR1 SGDLS and CDR2 YYNGEE. CDR3 size: 14 residues. CDR3 protein: CASSVATGTGELFF. Here the CDR3 DNA reads TGTGCCAGCAGCGTAGCTACAGGAACCGGGGAGCTGTTTTTT.

The CDR3 loop reads CASSLGSGASTDTQYF. Written as DNA, the CDR3 is TGCGCCAGCAGCTTAGGGAGCGGGGCAAGCACAGATACGCAGTATTTT. The rearrangement links TRBV5-1 to TRBJ2-3, with 7 bases fitting TRBD2. After removal of 2 bases from V and 0 bases from J, the junction contained 6 bases not matched to a gene. The CDR3 spans 16 residues. CDR1 and CDR2 from the germline V gene are SGHRS and YFSETQ.

This rearrangement joins TRBV6-5 to TRBJ1-2, with D possibly being TRBD1 (5 bases). V shed 2 bases and J shed 5 bases, with 15 bases lying between them. Germline loops: CDR1 MNHEY, CDR2 SVGAGI. This CDR3 has 15 amino acids. The CDR3 reads CASSYKSWGVYGYTF. Here the CDR3 DNA reads TGTGCCAGCAGTTACAAGAGCTGGGGGGTGTATGGCTACACCTTC.

This clone was picked up one time. The J gene is TRBJ2-4, the V gene TRBV7-9; 7 bases fit TRBD1. Trimming cost V 5 bases and J 8 bases; bases outside gene matches: 12. CDR3 length equals 15 residues. CDR1 and CDR2 (germline): SEHNR, FQNEAQ (reference sequence). The CDR3 reads CASSPPTGAADIQYF. DNA for the CDR3: TGTGCCAGCAGCCCACCCACAGGGGCTGCGGACATTCAGTACTTC. Using reference TRBV7-9 and TRBJ2-4 for the parts outside the CDR3, the full variable domain is DTGVSQNPRHKITKRGQNVTFRCDPISEHNRLYWYRQTLGQGPEFLTYFQNEAQLEKSRLLSDRFSAERPKGSFSTLEIQRTEQGDSAMYLCASSPPTGAADIQYFGAGTRLSVL.

The chain couples TRBV6-6 to TRBJ1-5; D uncertain. The CDR3 length is 12 residues. Germline assignment: CDR1 MNHNY and CDR2 SVGAGI (reference sequence). Trimming left V 10 bases short and J 2 bases short, with 9 bases between. CDR3 residues: CATYGGNQPQHF. Written as DNA, the CDR3 is TGTGCCACCTATGGTGGCAATCAGCCCCAGCATTTT.

This chain connects TRBV27 to TRBJ2-5, with TRBD2 matching 7 bases. Germline V gene lookup returns CDR1 MNHEY and CDR2 SMNVEV (reference sequence). The CDR3 is 13 amino acids. The trim removed 5 bases at V and 2 bases at J, leaving 2 bases unmatched. The CDR3 region has the DNA TGTGCCAGCAGTAGGCGGGAGCAAGAGACCCAGTACTTC. Translated, it gives CASSRREQETQYF.